These 32 T cell receptor beta chains were sequenced from one sample in a study of breast tumors, draining lymph nodes, adjacent tissues. TCRdb re-called the multiplex PCR reads through MiXCR, storing one row per CDR3 protein. The sample comprises roughly 70,000 distinct CDR3 sequences, around 43% of which are singletons, and approximately 8.7% rests with the top ten. Sequencing was done on a sample of breast tumor tissue. Receptor source: a female donor with breast cancer. Some clones in this sample may be carry-over from other donors' samples.

In this sample, this clonotype turned up a few times. Possible read error: a much larger clone is one base away. The chain employs TRBV6-6 and TRBJ2-2, with 13 bases aligning to TRBD2. The CDR3 extends over 17 amino acids. The ends lost 6 bases at V and 4 bases at J; junction bases unmatched: 8. Germline lookup yields CDR1 MNHNY and CDR2 SVGAGI (reference sequence). The CDR3 sequence: CASRPLAGGLGTGELFF. As DNA, the CDR3 is TGTGCCAGCAGGCCACTAGCGGGGGGGCTCGGCACCGGGGAGCTGTTTTTT.

This clonotype was found many times. The rearrangement links TRBV7-3 to TRBJ2-1; D is unclear. Germline V gene data show CDR1 as SGHTA and CDR2 as FQGTGA. Trimming shortened V by 5 bases and J by 6 bases, and 11 bases separated the two germline ends. This CDR3 spans 13 amino acids. Here the CDR3 reads CASSPGPSNEQFF. The CDR3 DNA reads TGTGCCAGCAGCCCCGGGCCGAGCAATGAGCAGTTCTTC. The whole variable domain, remainder taken from reference TRBV7-3 and TRBJ2-1, is GAGVSQTPSNKVTEKGKYVELRCDPISGHTALYWYRQSLGQGPEFLIYFQGTGAADDSGLPNDRFFAVRPEGSVSTLKIQRTERGDSAVYLCASSPGPSNEQFFGPGTRLTVL.

This clonotype was counted a single time. DNA for the CDR3: TGTGCCAGCAGCTCAGCCCTCCGGGACAGGGTTCTGGATACGCAGTATTTT. Translating it yields CASSSALRDRVLDTQYF. The chain carries TRBV13 and TRBJ2-3; TRBD1 aligns across 9 bases. The V segment lost 4 bases and the J segment 6 bases; nucleotides outside the gene matches: 14. Germline assignment: CDR1 PRHDT and CDR2 FYEKMQ (reference sequence). The CDR3 covers 17 residues.

The chain uses TRBV7-9 and TRBJ1-6, with D possibly matching TRBD1 (5 bases). Germline CDR1 SEHNR, CDR2 FQNEAQ (reference sequence). The CDR3 loop spans 15 amino acids. Trimming took off 5 bases at V and 8 bases at J, with 16 bases between the two ends. Here the CDR3 reads CASSPAGHRDSPLHF. The CDR3 bases are TGTGCCAGCAGCCCGGCAGGACACCGCGATTCACCCCTCCACTTT. Using reference TRBV7-9 and TRBJ1-6 for the parts outside the CDR3, the full variable domain is DTGVSQNPRHKITKRGQNVTFRCDPISEHNRLYWYRQTLGQGPEFLTYFQNEAQLEKSRLLSDRFSAERPKGSFSTLEIQRTEQGDSAMYLCASSPAGHRDSPLHFGNGTRLTVT.

The rearrangement links TRBV5-1 to TRBJ1-4, with 9 bases fitting TRBD1. The CDR3 extends over 14 amino acids. Germline values: CDR1 SGHRS, CDR2 YFSETQ. Unmatched junction bases numbered 1, after V lost 0 bases and J lost 7 bases. CDR3 DNA: TGCGCCAGCAGCTTGGGACAGGGGGGTGAAAAACTGTTTTTT. As protein: CASSLGQGGEKLFF. The full variable domain, in which reference TRBV5-1 and TRBJ1-4 provide the parts outside the CDR3, is KAGVTQTPRYLIKTRGQQVTLSCSPISGHRSVSWYQQTPGQGLQFLFEYFSETQRNKGNFPGRFSGRQFSNSRSEMNVSTLELGDSALYLCASSLGQGGEKLFFGSGTQLSVL.

To note about this clonotype: Since the CDR3 does not end with the conserved phenylalanine or tryptophan, this likely comes from a read error. The J gene is TRBJ1-1, the V gene TRBV29-1; D perhaps matches TRBD1 (5 bases). V was shortened by 7 bases and J by 4 bases, with 19 bases between the two germline ends. This CDR3 region has 14 residues. The germline V gene encodes CDR1 SQVTM and CDR2 ANQGSEA. The CDR3 loop reads CSAKEGVRGTEAFL. The CDR3 nucleotides are TGCAGCGCTAAAGAAGGGGTGAGGGGCACTGAAGCTTTCCTT.

The sample holds a few counts of this clonotype. A much more abundant neighbour one base away suggests this may be a read error. This chain connects TRBV9 to TRBJ2-1; 12 positions match TRBD2. Germline V gives CDR1 SGDLS, CDR2 YYNGEE. This CDR3 comprises 15 residues. CDR3 coding DNA: TGTGCCAGCAGCGCCGGACTAGCGGGGACCAATGAGCCGTTCTTC. Encoded protein: CASSAGLAGTNEPFF.

The table lists this clonotype with many counts. The V call is TRBV3-1, the J call TRBJ2-2, with 12 nucleotides matching TRBD2. CDR1 is LGHDT, CDR2 YNNKEL, per germline (reference sequence). With 4 bases clipped from V and 6 bases from J, the junction kept 6 bases outside the gene matches. CDR3 size: 16 residues. CDR3 sequence reads: CASSPRLAGAAGELFF. The CDR3 nucleotides are TGTGCCAGCAGCCCTCGACTAGCGGGAGCCGCCGGGGAGCTGTTTTTT.

This clonotype was counted only a few times. A much larger clonotype is one base distant, so this may be a read error. The V and J genes are TRBV5-6 and TRBJ2-5, with D maybe TRBD2 (6 bases). The CDR3 contains 17 residues. The V end lost 4 bases, the J end lost 5 bases, and 24 bases lay between the germline ends. The V gene's germline CDR1 is SGHDT and CDR2 YYEEEE. The CDR3 DNA reads as TGTGCCAGCAGCCCCTTGACTACCGGGAGTATGGAGGAGACCCAGTACTTC. Residues: CASSPLTTGSMEETQYF.

A few counts support this clonotype. A much more abundant neighbour one base away suggests this may be a read error. This likely comes from a read error, as the CDR3 has no conserved phenylalanine or tryptophan at its end. J is TRBJ2-4 and V is TRBV7-2; possibly TRBD1 for D (5 bases). Trimming removed 9 bases from V and 0 bases from J, with 15 bases in between. Germline CDR1 reads SGHTA; CDR2 reads FQGNSA. This CDR3 is 15 amino acids long. This chain's CDR3 is CARPQGTLAKNIQYV. In DNA, the CDR3 is TGTGCCAGGCCTCAGGGCACCCTAGCCAAAAACATTCAGTACGTC.

As for this clonotype: This may come from a read error, since a much larger clone is one base off. This rearrangement joins TRBV11-2 to TRBJ1-3; D might be TRBD1 (6 bases). There are 18 residues in the CDR3. Germline CDR1 is SGHAT and CDR2 is FQNNGV. CDR3 in amino acids: CASSFRRDTILSGNTIYF. In nucleotides, the CDR3 is TGTGCCAGCAGCTTCCGACGGGACACGATTTTATCTGGGAACACCATATATTTT.

V is TRBV6-6 and J is TRBJ2-7; D might be TRBD1 (7 bases). Germline lookup yields CDR1 MNHNY and CDR2 SVGAGI (reference sequence). Trimming took off 4 bases at V and 3 bases at J, with 10 bases between the two ends. The CDR3 totals 13 residues. For the CDR3, the DNA is TGTGCCAGCAGTTCCCAGGGGGGCTACGAGCAGTACTTC. Translating gives CASSSQGGYEQYF.

As concerns this clonotype: The germline gene is not matched at one end of the junction; a read error may be the cause. The CDR3 loop is CASSGDMGRLTTQYF. As DNA, the CDR3 is TGTGCCAGCAGTGGAGACATGGGGCGGCTAACGACCCAATACTTC. The rearrangement uses TRBV2 and TRBJ2-5; tentative D call: TRBD1 (5 bases). The CDR3 contains 15 residues. Germline CDR1 reads SNHLY; CDR2 reads FYNNEI. Variable domain in full (rest from reference TRBV2 and TRBJ2-5): EPEVTQTPSHQVTQMGQEVILRCVPISNHLYFYWYRQILGQKVEFLVSFYNNEISEKSEIFDDQFSVERPDGSNFTLKIRSTKLEDSAMYFCASSGDMGRLTTQYFGPGTRLLVL.

With regard to this clonotype: This may come from a read error, since a much larger clone is one base off. V is TRBV10-3 and J is TRBJ2-1; perhaps D is TRBD1 or TRBD2 (6 bases each). Trimming removed 3 bases from V and 1 base from J, with 10 bases in between. CDR3 length: 15 residues. The V gene's germline CDR1 is ENHRY and CDR2 SYGVKD. The DNA for the CDR3 is TGTGCCATCAGTGATGGCGGGACATCCTACAATGAGCAGTTCTTC. Protein: CAISDGGTSYNEQFF.

This clonotype was observed many times. Since a much larger clone is just one base distant, this may be a read error. This is likely a read error, given that the CDR3 carries no conserved phenylalanine or tryptophan at its end. The V gene is TRBV7-8, the J gene TRBJ2-7; 7 bases fit TRBD1. This CDR3 has 15 amino acids. Germline V CDR1 and CDR2: SGHVS, FQNEAQ. Trimming took 5 bases from V and 0 from J; bases not matched to a gene: 7. CDR3: CASSPSRDSSYEQYL. The CDR3 DNA is TGTGCCAGCAGCCCAAGCCGGGACAGCTCCTACGAGCAGTACCTC.

The chain employs TRBV29-1 and TRBJ1-5; maybe TRBD1 (5 bases). The ends were cut back, 6 bases at V and 3 bases at J, with 12 bases in the middle. The CDR3 runs to 13 residues. Germline CDR1 SQVTM, CDR2 ANQGSEA. CDR3 bases: TGCAGCGTCGTCGACAGCCTCAATCAGCCCCAGCATTTT. This encodes CSVVDSLNQPQHF. Full variable domain (rest looked up from reference TRBV29-1 and TRBJ1-5): SAVISQKPSRDICQRGTSLTIQCQVDSQVTMMFWYRQQPGQSLTLIATANQGSEATYESGFVIDKFPISRPNLTFSTLTVSNMSPEDSSIYLCSVVDSLNQPQHFGDGTRLSIL.

V usage is TRBV28 and J usage is TRBJ1-1, with D possibly TRBD1 on 5 matching bases. V shed 6 bases and J shed 5 bases, with 19 bases lying between them. The CDR3 has 15 amino acids. From germline, CDR1 is MDHEN and CDR2 SYDVKM. CDR3 residues: CASRPTFGGGTEAFF. The CDR3 nucleotides read TGTGCCAGCAGACCCACCTTCGGGGGGGGGACTGAAGCTTTCTTT.

The V gene is TRBV12-3 or TRBV12-4, the J gene TRBJ2-2; TRBD2 matches 9 bases. This CDR3 region has 18 residues. Trimming removed 6 bases from V and 5 bases from J; junction bases left unmatched: 16. The CDR3 loop is CASSPDGRGTSGTGELFF. The CDR3 DNA is TGTGCCAGCAGCCCAGATGGTAGGGGAACTAGCGGGACCGGGGAGCTGTTTTTT.

The chain has TRBV10-3 and TRBJ2-5; 7 bases align to TRBD2. V trimming: 4 bases; J trimming: 3 bases; junction bases outside the gene matches: 2. The CDR3 is 13 residues long. From germline, CDR1 is ENHRY and CDR2 SYGVKD. CDR3 sequence (DNA): TGTGCCATCAGTGGGGGGAGGGAAGAGACCCAGTACTTC. This gives the protein CAISGGREETQYF.

This clonotype was seen ten or more times. The V gene is TRBV5-1, the J gene TRBJ2-5, with 11 nucleotides matching TRBD1. The V gene end was trimmed by 4 bases and the J gene end by 4 bases; junction bases not matched to a gene: 6. Germline lookup yields CDR1 SGHRS and CDR2 YFSETQ. CDR3 size: 15 residues. CDR3 amino acids: CASSLTGTGGETQYF. The CDR3 DNA sequence: TGCGCCAGCAGCCTGACCGGGACAGGGGGAGAGACCCAGTACTTC.

J is TRBJ2-2 and V is TRBV12-5; tentatively, D is TRBD2 (5 bases). V lost 5 bases to trimming and J lost 8 bases, with 15 bases between them. The V gene's germline CDR1 is LGHNT and CDR2 FRNRAP. The CDR3 is 14 residues long. The CDR3 here is CASGKDLAGGELFF. CDR3 DNA: TGTGCTAGTGGTAAGGACCTAGCAGGAGGGGAGCTGTTTTTT.

This clonotype has ten or more counts. The chain is built from TRBV12-3 or TRBV12-4 and TRBJ2-4; TRBD1 might be the D (6 bases). The CDR3 has 15 residues. Trimming took 5 bases from V and 5 from J, leaving 16 bases between them. In DNA form, the CDR3 reads TGTGCCAGCAGTCCGGGACACTCGAGTCAAAACATTCAGTACTTC. Translating it yields CASSPGHSSQNIQYF.

The chain uses TRBV20-1 and TRBJ2-5; 7 nucleotides agree with TRBD1. This CDR3 is built from 13 residues. The V segment lost 3 bases and the J segment 5 bases; nucleotides outside the gene matches: 6. Germline CDR1 reads DFQATT; CDR2 reads SNEGSKA (reference sequence). The CDR3 sequence: CSASVDRLETQYF. The CDR3 DNA follows: TGCAGTGCTAGCGTGGACAGGTTGGAGACCCAGTACTTC.

The sample holds many counts of this clonotype. V is TRBV6-5 and J is TRBJ2-7, with 8 bases fitting TRBD1. This CDR3 contains 14 residues. V was pared by 1 base and J by 7 bases, with 6 bases of the junction left unmatched. The germline CDR1 and CDR2 sequences are MNHEY and SVGAGI. This chain's CDR3 is CASSYFADRDEQYF. CDR3 DNA sequence: TGTGCCAGCAGTTACTTCGCGGACAGGGATGAGCAGTACTTC.

This clonotype was detected ten times or more. The gene calls are TRBV6-5 and TRBJ2-7; 9 nucleotides agree with TRBD1. V dropped 1 base and J dropped 4; count of bases not matched to a gene: 5. CDR1 and CDR2 from the germline V gene are MNHEY and SVGAGI. The CDR3 covers 15 residues. The CDR3 DNA follows: TGTGCCAGCAGTTACTTGGGTGACAGGGGGTACGAGCAGTACTTC. It is translated as CASSYLGDRGYEQYF.

Notes on this clonotype: A much larger clone lies a single base off, so this may be a read error. This rearrangement joins TRBV5-6 to TRBJ1-5; D unresolved. Trimming removed 0 bases at V and 3 bases at J, with 10 bases between. The CDR3 spans 15 residues. The germline V gene has CDR1 SGHDT and CDR2 YYEEEE. The CDR3 region is CASSLGFTLNQPQHF. The CDR3 DNA follows: TGTGCCAGCAGCTTGGGATTCACCCTCAATCAGCCCCAGCATTTT.

This CDR3 reads CASSLAQFSNQPQHF. CDR3 sequence (DNA): TGTGCCAGCAGTTTAGCACAGTTTAGCAATCAGCCCCAGCATTTT. This chain connects TRBV12-3 or TRBV12-4 to TRBJ1-5; D unresolved. The V gene lost 0 bases and the J gene lost 0 bases, with 6 bases spanning the gap. The CDR3 has 15 residues.

Of note for this clonotype: This clone may be a read error of a much larger clone one base away. The gene calls are TRBV20-1 and TRBJ2-1, with TRBD1 as a possible D gene (6 bases). Trimming removed 4 bases at V and 9 bases at J, with 19 bases between. The CDR3 sequence is 14 residues long. Germline V lookup: CDR1 DFQATT, CDR2 SNEGSKA (reference sequence). CDR3 sequence: CSANWGQVGTEQFF. CDR3 nucleotides: TGCAGTGCTAACTGGGGGCAAGTTGGGACTGAGCAGTTCTTC.

In this sample, this clonotype turned up many times. The V gene is TRBV10-1, the J gene TRBJ2-2, with D possibly being TRBD1 (6 bases). Germline values: CDR1 WNHNN, CDR2 SYGVQD (reference sequence). V was cut by 6 bases and J by 1 base, with 9 bases left in between. The CDR3 contains 14 residues. This chain's CDR3 is CASRPGQNTGELFF. The CDR3 coding sequence is TGCGCCAGCAGGCCGGGACAGAACACCGGGGAGCTGTTTTTT.

In its sample, this clonotype was seen many times. The rearrangement uses TRBV20-1 and TRBJ2-1; D possibly corresponds to TRBD2 (6 bases). Trimming removed 6 bases at V and 3 bases at J, with 15 bases between. The CDR3 extends over 14 amino acids. The germline CDR1 and CDR2 sequences are DFQATT and SNEGSKA (reference sequence). CDR3 coding DNA: TGCAGTGCCCGGGAGACCGCTTTCTACAATGAGCAGTTCTTC. Translating it yields CSARETAFYNEQFF.

The sample holds many counts of this clonotype. The chain combines TRBV7-8 with TRBJ1-2, with D unclear. The CDR3 runs 14 residues. In germline, CDR1 is SGHVS, CDR2 FQNEAQ. Trimming took off 4 bases at V and 7 bases at J, with 16 bases between the two ends. CDR3 amino acids: CASSYQRWQAGYTF. In DNA, the CDR3 is TGTGCCAGCAGCTACCAGCGGTGGCAGGCTGGCTACACCTTC.

This clonotype was seen just once. This chain uses TRBV24-1 with TRBJ2-7; 7 bases line up with TRBD2. CDR3 length: 14 amino acids. J gave up 6 bases and V 3 bases, and 7 bases lay outside the gene matches. Per germline, CDR1 KGHDR and CDR2 SFDVKD. CDR3 DNA: TGTGCCACCAGTGATAGCGGGACCCTAGGCGAGCAGTACTTC. Protein product: CATSDSGTLGEQYF.